The 25 T cell receptor beta chains listed next were all sequenced from one sample in a study of blood T cells in healthy people across ages. Using a J-beta primer mix together with a sample-barcoded 5' primer, a second PCR was run for about 6 to 12 cycles. One entry per CDR3 protein, called by TCRdb with MiXCR from the 5' RACE reads. The table shows hundreds of thousands of distinct CDR3 sequences, with 58% occurring only once. The material sequenced was blood. These TCRs come from a man in his fifties or sixties in good health.

The chain recombines TRBV19 with TRBJ2-5, with 9 bases fitting TRBD1. Trimming at V came to 6 bases and at J to 5 bases, leaving 7 bases not matched to a gene. This CDR3 comprises 14 residues. Germline V CDR1 and CDR2: LNHDA, SQIVND (reference sequence). This CDR3 reads CASSHHRGQETQYF. The CDR3 DNA reads as TGTGCCAGTAGCCATCACAGGGGGCAGGAGACCCAGTACTTC.

The chain carries TRBV6-5 and TRBJ1-5; no definite D call. V lost 8 bases and J 6 bases, leaving 11 bases between the germline ends. Per the germline V gene, CDR1 is MNHEY and CDR2 is SVGAGI. The CDR3 contains 12 residues. The CDR3 spells CASRSTGQPQHF. The CDR3 bases are TGTGCCAGCCGGTCCACTGGTCAGCCCCAGCATTTT.

This clonotype was seen only a few times. This chain joins TRBV12-3 or TRBV12-4 and TRBJ2-3, with D tentatively TRBD2 (7 bases). Between the trimmed V and J ends, which lost 7 bases and 2 bases, there was a span of 19 bases. The CDR3 spans 16 residues. CDR3 region: CASNTRGAGDTDTQYF. CDR3 nucleotides: TGTGCCAGCAACACCCGGGGGGCAGGGGACACAGATACGCAGTATTTT.

This clonotype was detected ten times or more. The gene calls are TRBV10-2 and TRBJ2-1; TRBD1 matches at 9 bases. The CDR3 is 15 amino acids. With V trimmed by 6 bases and J by 1 base, 4 bases remained unmatched. Germline V CDR1 and CDR2: WSHSY, SAAADI. The CDR3 spells CASRADRGSYNEQFF. In DNA form, the CDR3 reads TGCGCCAGCAGGGCAGACAGGGGGTCCTACAATGAGCAGTTCTTC.

The rearrangement joins TRBV11-2 to TRBJ2-3, with 9 bases identical to TRBD1. Germline V lookup: CDR1 SGHAT, CDR2 FQNNGV. The CDR3 is 14 residues long. V trimming: 4 bases; J trimming: 3 bases; junction bases outside the gene matches: 2. The CDR3 DNA reads as TGTGCCAGCAGCTCCGGGACAGGGACAGATACGCAGTATTTT. Encoded protein: CASSSGTGTDTQYF.

The chain links TRBV7-2 to TRBJ2-7, with D uncertain. CDR3 length equals 12 residues. Between the trimmed V and J ends, which lost 3 bases and 6 bases, there was a span of 9 bases. CDR1 SGHTA and CDR2 FQGNSA come from the germline V gene. The CDR3 bases are TGTGCCAGCAGCTTCGACGGGCGCGAGCAGTACTTC. Translated: CASSFDGREQYF.

V and J are TRBV3-1 and TRBJ2-1, with D uncertain. Germline CDR1 LGHDT, CDR2 YNNKEL (reference sequence). This CDR3 spans 13 amino acids. With 4 bases removed from V and 7 bases from J, the gap between germline ends came to 11 bases. The CDR3 DNA reads as TGTGCCAGCAGCCGGCTCCAAGGGAATGAGCAGTTCTTC. Translated: CASSRLQGNEQFF.

This chain uses TRBV28 with TRBJ2-7, with TRBD2 identical over 11 bases. From germline, CDR1 is MDHEN and CDR2 SYDVKM. The CDR3 is made up of 13 amino acids. Trimming at V came to 6 bases and at J to 10 bases, leaving 8 bases not matched to a gene. The CDR3 protein is CASRPTSGDRQYF. The CDR3 DNA reads as TGTGCCAGCAGACCGACTAGCGGGGATCGACAGTACTTC.

The chain carries TRBV5-1 and TRBJ2-1, with TRBD2 matching 12 bases. The J call may be wrong; the DNA end is better matched by TRBJ2-7. CDR1 and CDR2 from the germline V gene are SGHRS and YFSETQ. The CDR3 has 16 amino acids. CDR3: CASSLSPSGGANEQYF. In DNA, the CDR3 is TGCGCCAGCAGCTTGTCGCCTAGCGGGGGGGCCAATGAGCAGTACTTC.

This chain connects TRBV10-3 to TRBJ1-5, with D perhaps TRBD1 (5 bases). V gave up 6 bases and J gave up 5 bases, with 11 bases separating them. The CDR3 consists of 13 residues. The germline V gene has CDR1 ENHRY and CDR2 SYGVKD. The CDR3 region has the DNA TGTGCCATCAGAGGGGACGGTGATCAGCCCCAGCATTTT. It yields the protein CAIRGDGDQPQHF.

Note on this clonotype: A much larger clone lies a single base off, so this may be a read error. V gene TRBV12-3 or TRBV12-4 combines with J gene TRBJ2-6; D is unresolved. The CDR3 spans 12 residues. Trimming stripped 3 bases from V and 3 bases from J, with 0 bases between. CDR3 residues: CASSFGANVLTF. CDR3 coding DNA: TGTGCCAGCAGTTTTGGGGCCAACGTCCTGACTTTC.

The V gene is TRBV2, the J gene TRBJ1-2; D perhaps matches TRBD1 (5 bases). This CDR3 has 13 residues. CDR1 is SNHLY, CDR2 FYNNEI, per germline. V was trimmed by 5 bases and J by 8 bases, leaving 15 bases between them. CDR3 region: CASSQQAKGGYTF. The CDR3 DNA reads TGTGCCAGCAGTCAACAGGCCAAGGGAGGCTACACCTTC.

This clonotype was observed once. The rearrangement joins TRBV6-5 to TRBJ1-1; D unresolved. CDR1 is MNHEY, CDR2 SVGAGI, per germline. The CDR3 extends over 15 amino acids. Deletions cut 0 bases from V and 4 bases from J, with 12 bases between. The CDR3 DNA reads as TGTGCCAGCAGTTACTCGAGTACGATTTTCACTGAAGCTTTCTTT. This sequence encodes CASSYSSTIFTEAFF.

The chain is built from TRBV6-6 and TRBJ2-7, with 7 bases fitting TRBD2. The germline V gene encodes CDR1 MNHNY and CDR2 SVGAGI (reference sequence). After removal of 5 bases from V and 0 bases from J, the junction contained 7 bases not matched to a gene. This CDR3 contains 15 residues. The CDR3 nucleotides read TGTGCCAGCAGTACAAGCGGGGTAAGCTCCTACGAGCAGTACTTC. This encodes CASSTSGVSSYEQYF.

The V call is TRBV20-1, the J call TRBJ2-5; 8 bases are a match to TRBD1. With V trimmed by 2 bases and J by 5 bases, 10 bases remained unmatched. The CDR3 covers 15 residues. CDR1 DFQATT and CDR2 SNEGSKA come from the germline V gene (reference sequence). CDR3 nucleotides: TGCAGTGCTAGAACCGACAGGGGAGACGGGGAGACCCAGTACTTC. This encodes CSARTDRGDGETQYF.

The rearrangement uses TRBV20-1 and TRBJ2-1; 9 bases match TRBD2. V was pared by 7 bases and J by 6 bases, with 13 bases of the junction left unmatched. Germline loops: CDR1 DFQATT, CDR2 SNEGSKA (reference sequence). There are 15 residues in the CDR3. CDR3 coding DNA: TGCAGTGTTAGTGGGCCGGGACTAGCCAGCAATGAGCAGTTCTTC. Protein sequence: CSVSGPGLASNEQFF.

This sequence joins TRBV5-5 and TRBJ1-1, with D uncertain. The CDR3 covers 14 residues. Looked up from germline, CDR1 is SGHKS and CDR2 is YYEKEE (reference sequence). Trimming removed 0 bases at V and 5 bases at J, with 11 bases between. CDR3 coding DNA: TGTGCCAGCAGCTTGGTTATCCTCGGAACTGAAGCTTTCTTT. This encodes CASSLVILGTEAFF.

This clonotype showed up just a few times. The chain has TRBV2 and TRBJ2-4; no reliable D call. CDR3 length: 14 residues. The germline V gene encodes CDR1 SNHLY and CDR2 FYNNEI. Trimming removed 7 bases from V and 8 bases from J, with 18 bases in between. In nucleotides, the CDR3 is TGTGCCAGCACCTCGATGACCCCAGGAGACATTCAGTACTTC. Translating gives CASTSMTPGDIQYF.

The CDR3 here is CASSPRRAGGYTDTQYF. Here the CDR3 DNA reads TGCGCCAGCAGCCCCAGACGGGCGGGGGGGTACACAGATACGCAGTATTTT. The chain employs TRBV4-3 and TRBJ2-3, with 9 bases matching TRBD2. V lost 4 bases and J lost 2; bases outside the gene matches: 10. The CDR3 is 17 amino acids. The germline gives CDR1 LGHNA, CDR2 YSLEER.

This clonotype was counted only a few times. This chain uses TRBV20-1 with TRBJ2-1; D is undetermined. Trimming removed 1 base from V and 2 bases from J, with 12 bases in between. The CDR3 has 15 residues. Germline CDR1 DFQATT, CDR2 SNEGSKA (reference sequence). As DNA, the CDR3 is TGCAGTGCTAGAGTCGGCTATTTCACCTACAATGAGCAGTTCTTC. Amino acids: CSARVGYFTYNEQFF.

This chain connects TRBV12-3 or TRBV12-4 to TRBJ2-3; 7 positions agree with TRBD2. The length of the CDR3 is 15 residues. Trimming cost V 7 bases and J 0 bases; bases outside gene matches: 7. CDR3 loop: CASNYGGTSTDTQYF. CDR3 in DNA: TGTGCCAGCAACTACGGGGGGACTAGCACAGATACGCAGTATTTT.

The chain has TRBV7-9 and TRBJ1-1, with D maybe TRBD1 (5 bases). The CDR3 extends over 13 amino acids. The V end was cut by 1 base, the J end by 5 bases, with 8 bases between. The V gene's germline CDR1 is SEHNR and CDR2 FQNEAQ (reference sequence). This chain's CDR3 is CASSLEQGTEAFF. The DNA for the CDR3 is TGTGCCAGCAGCTTAGAGCAGGGAACTGAAGCTTTCTTT.

For this clonotype: Possible read error: a much larger clone is one base away. This chain links TRBV29-1 with TRBJ2-1; 15 bases align to TRBD2. V lost 7 bases to trimming and J lost 5 bases; unmatched junction nucleotides: 3. Germline CDR1 is SQVTM and CDR2 is ANQGSEA. The CDR3 is made up of 14 amino acids. The CDR3 reads CSARTSGGDNEQFF. DNA of the CDR3: TGCAGCGCCCGGACTAGCGGGGGGGACAATGAGCAGTTCTTC.

The CDR3 DNA reads as TGCGCCAGCAGCTTCGGATCATCAACTAATGAAAAACTGTTTTTT. Amino acids: CASSFGSSTNEKLFF. V usage is TRBV5-1 and J usage is TRBJ1-4; D gene uncertain. The CDR3 is 15 amino acids. Germline assignment: CDR1 SGHRS and CDR2 YFSETQ. With 2 bases removed from V and 0 bases from J, the gap between germline ends came to 8 bases. Variable domain in full (rest from reference TRBV5-1 and TRBJ1-4): KAGVTQTPRYLIKTRGQQVTLSCSPISGHRSVSWYQQTPGQGLQFLFEYFSETQRNKGNFPGRFSGRQFSNSRSEMNVSTLELGDSALYLCASSFGSSTNEKLFFGSGTQLSVL.

This clonotype came up a few times. Here the CDR3 DNA reads TGTGCCAGCAGAGACAGGGTGGACACTGAAGCTTTCTTT. Its protein is CASRDRVDTEAFF. V usage is TRBV27 and J usage is TRBJ1-1, with TRBD1 matching 7 bases. The CDR3 runs 13 residues. With V trimmed by 6 bases and J by 3 bases, 4 bases remained unmatched. Germline V CDR1 and CDR2: MNHEY, SMNVEV (reference sequence).